The 26 T cell receptor beta chains listed next were all sequenced from one sample in a study of naive and memory T cell subsets. Four PCR rounds used nested alpha and beta constant region primers plus the SP2 primer. TCRdb re-derived calls from the 5' RACE reads in MiXCR, one entry per CDR3 protein. This table holds over 50,000 distinct CDR3 sequences, around 8% found once. An oligonucleotide containing a UMI was ligated to the 3' end of TCR cDNA. The receptors shown here come from a female donor in good health.

This sequence joins TRBV6-2 or TRBV6-3 and TRBJ1-2; 10 bases match TRBD1. The V and J ends lost 6 bases and 12 bases, in that order; junction bases with no gene match: 10. The CDR3 has 13 residues. The V gene's germline CDR1 is MNHEY and CDR2 SVGEGT. The CDR3 reads CASRGTGESGDTF. In DNA form, the CDR3 reads TGTGCCAGCAGGGGGACAGGGGAAAGCGGCGACACCTTC.

This chain uses TRBV30 with TRBJ2-1; D may be TRBD2 (7 bases). Trimming stripped 4 bases from V and 12 bases from J, with 25 bases between. Germline-derived CDR1 and CDR2 are GTSNPN and SVGIG (reference sequence). This CDR3 has 15 residues. CDR3 sequence reads: CAWIPSRGAQRGQFF. CDR3 DNA: TGTGCCTGGATCCCGTCTCGGGGGGCCCAGCGTGGGCAGTTCTTC.

This chain uses TRBV7-8 with TRBJ2-1; TRBD2 agrees at 10 bases. CDR3 size: 15 residues. J was trimmed by 7 bases and V by 3 bases; bases with no gene match: 6. Germline V gene lookup returns CDR1 SGHVS and CDR2 FQNEAQ. The CDR3 bases are TGTGCCAGCAGCTTGATAGCGGGGGGCCCAAATGAGCAGTTCTTC. It is translated as CASSLIAGGPNEQFF.

This clonotype was seen once. The CDR3 DNA sequence: TGTGCCAGCAGCCAGCCATCTCTGAGCACAGATACGCAGTATTTT. The encoded protein is CASSQPSLSTDTQYF. V and J are TRBV4-2 and TRBJ2-3; no clear D gene. The length of the CDR3 is 15 residues. Trimming shortened V by 3 bases and J by 0 bases, and 10 bases separated the two germline ends. CDR1 LGHNA and CDR2 YNFKEQ come from the germline V gene.

The chain employs TRBV7-3 and TRBJ1-1; 7 nucleotides line up with TRBD1. This CDR3 region has 13 residues. V shed 7 bases, J shed 4 bases, and the junction held 6 bases outside the gene matches. Per the germline V gene, CDR1 is SGHTA and CDR2 is FQGTGA. The CDR3 sequence is CASTRDSVTEAFF. CDR3 DNA sequence: TGTGCCAGCACCAGGGACAGTGTCACTGAAGCTTTCTTT.

There are a few counts of this clonotype. The chain joins TRBV6-5 to TRBJ2-3; D tentatively fits TRBD1 or TRBD2 (5 bases each). This CDR3 is 16 amino acids long. The germline CDR1 and CDR2 sequences are MNHEY and SVGAGI. Deletions cut 4 bases from V and 1 base from J, with 15 bases between. The CDR3 region is CASSFRDPRGTDTQYF. DNA of the CDR3: TGTGCCAGCAGTTTCCGGGACCCACGAGGCACAGATACGCAGTATTTT.

This clonotype has more than one count but fewer than ten. The junction shows a germline mismatch at one end, possibly a read error. V usage is TRBV5-1 and J usage is TRBJ1-5; TRBD1 might be the D (6 bases). CDR3 size: 15 residues. CDR1 and CDR2 (germline): SGHRS, YFSETQ. The DNA for the CDR3 is TGCGCCAGCAGCTTGGAAGGACAGCCCCATCAGCCCCAGCAATTT. Protein sequence: CASSLEGQPHQPQQF.

Many counts were recorded for this clonotype. The chain links TRBV29-1 to TRBJ2-6; D possibly corresponds to TRBD2 (5 bases). The V gene's germline CDR1 is SQVTM and CDR2 ANQGSEA. Trimming pared 6 bases from V and 4 bases from J, leaving 16 bases between. The CDR3 extends over 15 amino acids. CDR3 nucleotide sequence: TGCAGCGTCCCGATTTTTGGGAGAGGGGCCAACGTCCTGACTTTC. As protein: CSVPIFGRGANVLTF. The full variable domain, with the rest looked up from reference TRBV29-1 and TRBJ2-6, is SAVISQKPSRDICQRGTSLTIQCQVDSQVTMMFWYRQQPGQSLTLIATANQGSEATYESGFVIDKFPISRPNLTFSTLTVSNMSPEDSSIYLCSVPIFGRGANVLTFGAGSRLTVL.

Ten or more counts support this clonotype. The genes are TRBV6-1 and TRBJ1-1; D is undetermined. The germline gives CDR1 MNHNS, CDR2 SASEGT. Trimming took 6 bases from V and 1 from J, leaving 15 bases between them. There are 15 residues in the CDR3. The CDR3 spells CASSLRSGRNTEAFF. Here the CDR3 DNA reads TGTGCCAGCAGCCTCCGCTCCGGTAGGAACACTGAAGCTTTCTTT.

This clonotype came up a few times. This chain uses TRBV5-1 with TRBJ1-2, with D perhaps TRBD1 (5 bases). The germline V gene encodes CDR1 SGHRS and CDR2 YFSETQ. V gave up 4 bases and J gave up 3 bases, with 19 bases separating them. The CDR3 is 16 amino acids. The CDR3 protein is CASSGEWGTGDYGYTF. In nucleotides, the CDR3 is TGCGCCAGCAGCGGGGAGTGGGGCACCGGGGACTATGGCTACACCTTC.

This clonotype was observed many times. For the CDR3, the DNA is TGTGCCAGCAGTGATTCGACAGGGGCGTCGTATTTT. Amino acids: CASSDSTGASYF. The chain employs TRBV2 and TRBJ2-3, with 8 positions matching TRBD1. V was pared by 3 bases and J by 14 bases, with 7 bases of the junction left unmatched. Germline V gene data show CDR1 as SNHLY and CDR2 as FYNNEI. The CDR3 has 12 residues.

This clonotype was found a few times. The chain joins TRBV9 to TRBJ2-2; no clear D. This CDR3 is built from 19 residues. Germline V gene data show CDR1 as SGDLS and CDR2 as YYNGEE. V was trimmed by 0 bases and J by 0 bases, leaving 18 bases between them. Written as DNA, the CDR3 is TGTGCCAGCAGCGTAGGATCGACGTTTGTCCGCGCGAACACCGGGGAGCTGTTTTTT. This codes for CASSVGSTFVRANTGELFF.

This clonotype was detected many times. The CDR3 DNA reads TGTGCCAGCAGCTTAAGTTTGGGGGCGAGTACCTTC. Protein sequence: CASSLSLGASTF. The chain recombines TRBV7-9 with TRBJ1-2; D possibly corresponds to TRBD1 (6 bases). V was trimmed by 2 bases and J by 14 bases, leaving 15 bases between them. CDR3 size: 12 residues. Germline V gene data show CDR1 as SEHNR and CDR2 as FQNEAQ (reference sequence).

There are many counts of this clonotype. This rearrangement joins TRBV10-3 to TRBJ1-5; unclear D gene. CDR3 size: 13 residues. Germline loops: CDR1 ENHRY, CDR2 SYGVKD. V shed 4 bases and J shed 4 bases, with 8 bases lying between them. CDR3 DNA sequence: TGTGCCATCAGTGGGTCGGCAAATCAGCCCCAGCATTTT. Its protein product is CAISGSANQPQHF.

This clonotype was recorded many times. The V gene is TRBV29-1, the J gene TRBJ2-2; D remains unclear. Germline lookup yields CDR1 SQVTM and CDR2 ANQGSEA. V lost 6 bases and J 1 base, leaving 9 bases between the germline ends. The CDR3 extends over 13 amino acids. CDR3 DNA: TGCAGCGTGACATCAGTGAACACCGGGGAGCTGTTTTTT. Translating gives CSVTSVNTGELFF.

This clonotype occurred a few times. CDR3 sequence: CASSIHGDTQYF. For the CDR3, the DNA is TGTGCCAGCAGTATACACGGGGATACGCAGTATTTT. This rearrangement joins TRBV5-5 to TRBJ2-3; D is unclear. In germline, CDR1 is SGHKS, CDR2 YYEKEE (reference sequence). Trimming took off 5 bases at V and 6 bases at J, with 10 bases between the two ends. This CDR3 has 12 residues.

The chain carries TRBV4-3 and TRBJ2-4; 9 bases match TRBD2. Germline-derived CDR1 and CDR2 are LGHNA and YSLEER. Losses at the gene ends were 4 bases for V and 8 bases for J; bases not matched to a gene: 9. The CDR3 extends over 15 amino acids. The CDR3 is CASSRGGGGPHIQYF. CDR3 DNA: TGCGCCAGCAGCCGCGGGGGGGGGGGCCCCCACATTCAGTACTTC.

This clonotype was detected many times. V gene TRBV6-2 or TRBV6-3 combines with J gene TRBJ2-2, with D uncertain. Germline values: CDR1 MNHEY, CDR2 SVGEGT. The CDR3 is 15 residues long. The V end was cut by 6 bases, the J end by 2 bases, with 13 bases between. The CDR3 DNA is TGTGCCAGCAGATTTTTTGGGGTTAACACCGGGGAGCTGTTTTTT. Protein sequence: CASRFFGVNTGELFF.

V gene TRBV6-1 combines with J gene TRBJ1-2, with D unresolved. The CDR3 has 14 amino acids. Germline CDR1 reads MNHNS; CDR2 reads SASEGT. V lost 4 bases and J lost 4, with 13 bases in between. CDR3 DNA sequence: TGTGCCAGCAGTGCCATCGGCCAACCCTATGGCTACACCTTC. It is translated as CASSAIGQPYGYTF.

This clonotype has more than one count but fewer than ten. The chain recombines TRBV6-2 or TRBV6-3 with TRBJ2-7, with D perhaps matching TRBD1 (6 bases). CDR1 MNHEY and CDR2 SVGEGT come from the germline V gene. V lost 8 bases and J lost 3, with 17 bases in between. The CDR3 has 14 residues. Here the CDR3 reads CASGPRDNLYEQYF. The CDR3 DNA follows: TGTGCCAGCGGACCCCGGGACAACCTCTACGAGCAGTACTTC.

This clonotype was seen many times. This rearrangement joins TRBV5-4 to TRBJ2-1, with 8 bases matching TRBD2. Germline CDR1 SGHNT, CDR2 YYREEE (reference sequence). Trimming at V came to 4 bases and at J to 1 base, leaving 7 bases not matched to a gene. The CDR3 length is 16 residues. CDR3 protein: CASSLPRGGSYNEQFF. CDR3 nucleotide sequence: TGTGCCAGCAGCCTCCCCCGGGGGGGGTCCTACAATGAGCAGTTCTTC.

This clonotype showed up many times. The chain links TRBV4-2 to TRBJ1-1; tentative D call: TRBD1 (5 bases). The V gene lost 1 base and the J gene lost 4 bases, with 13 bases spanning the gap. CDR3 size: 15 residues. Germline-derived CDR1 and CDR2 are LGHNA and YNFKEQ. The CDR3 is CASSQGEGSGTEAFF. Here the CDR3 DNA reads TGTGCCAGCAGCCAAGGGGAGGGGTCGGGCACTGAAGCTTTCTTT.

This clonotype came up many times. V and J are TRBV7-8 and TRBJ1-2; 12 bases line up with TRBD1. CDR1 SGHVS and CDR2 FQNEAQ come from the germline V gene. Losses at the gene ends were 0 bases for V and 4 bases for J; bases not matched to a gene: 3. The CDR3 consists of 16 residues. The CDR3 DNA follows: TGTGCCAGCAGCTTAGCTGGGACAGGGGGCATCTATGGCTACACCTTC. Translation: CASSLAGTGGIYGYTF.

This clonotype was observed a few times. The rearrangement uses TRBV12-5 and TRBJ1-1, with D possibly being TRBD1 (5 bases). V lost 6 bases and J 5 bases, leaving 16 bases between the germline ends. The CDR3 consists of 14 residues. Germline CDR1 LGHNT, CDR2 FRNRAP. Written as DNA, the CDR3 is TGTGCTAGTGGCCCGCAGGGAGGATGGACTGAAGCTTTCTTT. Its protein is CASGPQGGWTEAFF.

The sample holds many counts of this clonotype. This chain links TRBV29-1 with TRBJ2-7; 10 positions match TRBD1. Germline V CDR1 and CDR2: SQVTM, ANQGSEA. J was trimmed by 2 bases and V by 1 base; bases with no gene match: 8. The CDR3 length is 16 residues. CDR3 in DNA: TGCAGCGTTGAAGGCCATCCGGGACAGGGGCCCTACGAGCAGTACTTC. It codes for CSVEGHPGQGPYEQYF.

In this sample, this clonotype turned up many times. The chain recombines TRBV20-1 with TRBJ1-5, with 7 bases matching TRBD1. The length of the CDR3 is 13 residues. Germline CDR1 and CDR2: DFQATT and SNEGSKA (reference sequence). Trimming removed 5 bases from V and 7 bases from J; junction bases left unmatched: 8. As DNA, the CDR3 is TGCAGTGCTGGAGGGACAGTCTTCCAGCCCCAGCATTTT. Protein product: CSAGGTVFQPQHF.